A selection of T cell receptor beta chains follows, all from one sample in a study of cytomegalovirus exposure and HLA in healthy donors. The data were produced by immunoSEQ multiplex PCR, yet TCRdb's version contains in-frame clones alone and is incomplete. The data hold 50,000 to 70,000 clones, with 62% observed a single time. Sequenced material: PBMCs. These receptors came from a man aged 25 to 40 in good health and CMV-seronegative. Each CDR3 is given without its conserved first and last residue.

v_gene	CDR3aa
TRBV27	ASRDTGADTQY
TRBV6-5	ASVRSRGADYEQY
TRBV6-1	ASSWTGTNTEAF
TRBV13	ASSIRDTTYEQY
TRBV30	ACTRRYGDCRSTDTQY
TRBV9	ASSVGTILETQY
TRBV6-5	ASSYPGTDEQY
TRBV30	AWSPGTGVDTQY
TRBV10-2	ASSESTAGGSYEQY
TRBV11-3	ASSPGGNEQY
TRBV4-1	ASSPREKNTGELF
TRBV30	AWSGQTLAKNIQY
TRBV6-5	ASSYSGQITDTQY
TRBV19	ASSTRSGNEQF
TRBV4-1	ASSRPGQRSYEQY
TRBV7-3	ASRSFPGGTEAF
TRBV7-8	ASSLDTGNQPQH
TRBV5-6	ASSARVPGEQY
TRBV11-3	ASSLAGGYYNEQF
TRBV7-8	ASSLEAVLAQETQY
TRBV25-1	ASRGDRENEKLF
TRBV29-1	SIPPTGVPF
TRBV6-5	ASSYSAGVTDTQY
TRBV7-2	ASSRDRLNTEAF
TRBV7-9	ASSVGTGHSSPLH
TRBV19	ASSLSAGAF
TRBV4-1	ASSQEITGTQETQY
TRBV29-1	SVENQGAGEQY
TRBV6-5	ASSSPTRGADTQY
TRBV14	ASSPTMGAGETQY
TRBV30	AWSGGYEQY
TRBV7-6	ASSFEGVPTAMSYEQY